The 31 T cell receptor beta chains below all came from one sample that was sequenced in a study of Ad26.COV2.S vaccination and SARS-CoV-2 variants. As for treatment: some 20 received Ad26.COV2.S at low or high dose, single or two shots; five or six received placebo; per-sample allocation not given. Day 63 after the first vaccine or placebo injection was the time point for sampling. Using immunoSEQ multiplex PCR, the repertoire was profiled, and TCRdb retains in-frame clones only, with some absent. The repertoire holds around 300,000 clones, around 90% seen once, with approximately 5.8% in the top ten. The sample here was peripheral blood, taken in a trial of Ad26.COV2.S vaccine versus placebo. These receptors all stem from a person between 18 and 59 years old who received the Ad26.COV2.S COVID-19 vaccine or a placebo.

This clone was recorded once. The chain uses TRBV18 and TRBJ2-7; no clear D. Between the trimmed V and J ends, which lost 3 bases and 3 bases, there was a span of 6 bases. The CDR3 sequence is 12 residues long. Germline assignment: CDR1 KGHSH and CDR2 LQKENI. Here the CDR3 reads CASSPRVYEQYF. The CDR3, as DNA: TGTGCCAGCTCACCGAGAGTCTACGAGCAGTACTTC.

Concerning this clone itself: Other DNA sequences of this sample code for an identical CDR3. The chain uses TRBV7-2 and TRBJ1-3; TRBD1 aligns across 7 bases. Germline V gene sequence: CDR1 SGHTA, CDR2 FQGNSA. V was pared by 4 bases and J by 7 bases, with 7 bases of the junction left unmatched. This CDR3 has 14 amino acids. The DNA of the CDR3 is TGTGCCAGCAGCTCCCAAGGGGGCGGCAACACCATATATTTT. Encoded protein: CASSSQGGGNTIYF.

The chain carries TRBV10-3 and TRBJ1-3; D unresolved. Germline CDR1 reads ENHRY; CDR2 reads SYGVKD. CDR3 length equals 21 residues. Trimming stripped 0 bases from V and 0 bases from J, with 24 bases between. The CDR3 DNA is TGTGCCATCAGTGAGTCGACCCCCGTTAACCGCGGACGCTTCTCTGGAAACACCATATATTTT. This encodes CAISESTPVNRGRFSGNTIYF.

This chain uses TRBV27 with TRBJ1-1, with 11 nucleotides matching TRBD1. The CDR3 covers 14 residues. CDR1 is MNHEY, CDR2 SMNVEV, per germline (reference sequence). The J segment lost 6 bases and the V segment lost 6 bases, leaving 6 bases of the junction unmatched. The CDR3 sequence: CASRRDRGAAEAFF. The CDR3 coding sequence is TGTGCCAGCAGGAGGGACAGGGGGGCCGCTGAAGCTTTCTTT.

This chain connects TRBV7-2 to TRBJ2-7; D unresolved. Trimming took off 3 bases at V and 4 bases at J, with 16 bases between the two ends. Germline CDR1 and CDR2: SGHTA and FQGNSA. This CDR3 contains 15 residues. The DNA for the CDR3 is TGTGCCAGCAGCTTTTATTTTGTGGGCGCGTACGAGCAGTACTTC. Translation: CASSFYFVGAYEQYF.

The CDR3: CASKGYQTSGNTIYF. The DNA for the CDR3 is TGTGCCAGCAAAGGATACCAGACCTCTGGAAACACCATATATTTT. V usage is TRBV2 and J usage is TRBJ1-3; D is uncertain. The V and J ends lost 7 bases and 0 bases respectively, with 13 bases between them. This CDR3 spans 15 amino acids. From germline, CDR1 is SNHLY and CDR2 FYNNEI.

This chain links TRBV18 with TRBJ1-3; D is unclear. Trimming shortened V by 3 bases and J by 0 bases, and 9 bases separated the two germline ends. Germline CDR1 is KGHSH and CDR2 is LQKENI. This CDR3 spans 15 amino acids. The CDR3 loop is CASSPPISSGNTIYF. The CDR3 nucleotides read TGTGCCAGCTCACCCCCCATCTCCTCTGGAAACACCATATATTTT.

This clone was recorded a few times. In DNA, the CDR3 is TGTGCCAGCAGCTCAACCGGGGGTTCACCCCTCCACTTT. Its translation: CASSSTGGSPLHF. J is TRBJ1-6 and V is TRBV7-9, with D maybe TRBD1 (5 bases). Germline lookup yields CDR1 SEHNR and CDR2 FQNEAQ (reference sequence). V was pared by 4 bases and J by 9 bases, with 10 bases between. The length of the CDR3 is 13 residues.

The CDR3 is CASSRMSGELFF. The DNA of the CDR3 is TGTGCCAGCAGCCGAATGTCCGGGGAGCTGTTTTTT. The chain joins TRBV7-6 to TRBJ2-2; D is ambiguous. This CDR3 comprises 12 residues. Germline V gene data show CDR1 as SGHVS and CDR2 as FNYEAQ. Trimming cost V 5 bases and J 6 bases, with 7 bases left between them.

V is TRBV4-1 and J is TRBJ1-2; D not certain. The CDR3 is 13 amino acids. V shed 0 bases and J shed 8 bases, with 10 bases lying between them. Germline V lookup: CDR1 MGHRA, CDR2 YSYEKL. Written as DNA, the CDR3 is TGCGCCAGCAGCCAAGAGCGGAATTCAGGCTACACCTTC. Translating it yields CASSQERNSGYTF.

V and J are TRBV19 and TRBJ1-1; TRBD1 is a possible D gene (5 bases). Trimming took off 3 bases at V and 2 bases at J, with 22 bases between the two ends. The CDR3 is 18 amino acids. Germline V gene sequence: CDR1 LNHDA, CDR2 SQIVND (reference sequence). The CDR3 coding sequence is TGTGCCAGTAGTATTAGAGCCAGGGAGAGGGCTATAAACACTGAAGCTTTCTTT. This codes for CASSIRARERAINTEAFF.

CDR3 nucleotide sequence: TGTGCCAGCTATCACAGTGCAACTAATGAAAAACTGTTTTTT. This codes for CASYHSATNEKLFF. The rearrangement links TRBV18 to TRBJ1-4; D gene uncertain. The CDR3 sequence is 14 residues long. The ends were cut back, 7 bases at V and 0 bases at J, with 9 bases in the middle. Per germline, CDR1 KGHSH and CDR2 LQKENI.

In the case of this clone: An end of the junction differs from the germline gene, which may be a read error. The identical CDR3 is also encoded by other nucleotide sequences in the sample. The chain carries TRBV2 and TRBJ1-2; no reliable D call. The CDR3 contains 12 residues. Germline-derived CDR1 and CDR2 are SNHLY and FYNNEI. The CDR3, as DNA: TGCGCCAGCTCGCGTATGGACTATGGCTACACCTTC. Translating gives CASSRMDYGYTF.

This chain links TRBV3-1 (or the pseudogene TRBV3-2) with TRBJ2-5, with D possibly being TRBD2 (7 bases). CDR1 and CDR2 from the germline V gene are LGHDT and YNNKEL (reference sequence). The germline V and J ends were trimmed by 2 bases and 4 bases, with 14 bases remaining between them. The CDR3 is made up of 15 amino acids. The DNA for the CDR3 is TGTGCCAGCAGCCAAACGGGGGGCCGGAGAGAGACCCAGTACTTC. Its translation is CASSQTGGRRETQYF.

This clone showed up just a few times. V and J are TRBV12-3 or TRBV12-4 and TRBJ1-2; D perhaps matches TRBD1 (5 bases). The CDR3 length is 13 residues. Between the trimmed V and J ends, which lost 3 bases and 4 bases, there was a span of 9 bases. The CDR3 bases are TGTGCCAGCAGTTTTGACAGCCTCTATGGCTACACCTTC. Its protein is CASSFDSLYGYTF.

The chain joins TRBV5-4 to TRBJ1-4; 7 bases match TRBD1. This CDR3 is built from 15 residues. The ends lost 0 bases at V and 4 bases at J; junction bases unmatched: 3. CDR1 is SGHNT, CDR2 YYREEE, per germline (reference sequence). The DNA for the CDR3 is TGTGCCAGCAGCTTGGCCGGGACAGTTAATGAAAAACTGTTTTTT. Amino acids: CASSLAGTVNEKLFF.

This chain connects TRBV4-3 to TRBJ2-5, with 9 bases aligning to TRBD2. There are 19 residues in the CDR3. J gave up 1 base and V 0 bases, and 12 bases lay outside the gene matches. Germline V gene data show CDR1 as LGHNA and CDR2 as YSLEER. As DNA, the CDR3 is TGCGCCAGCAGCCAAGAAAGAAGGATGGTAGCGGGGGCCCAAGAGACCCAGTACTTC. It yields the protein CASSQERRMVAGAQETQYF.

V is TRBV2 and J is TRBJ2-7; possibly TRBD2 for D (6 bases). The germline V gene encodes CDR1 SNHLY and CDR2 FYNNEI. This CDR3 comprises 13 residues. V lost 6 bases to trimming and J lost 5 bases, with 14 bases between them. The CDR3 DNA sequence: TGTGCCAGCAGGGGCGGGGAAGTAAACGAGCAGTACTTC. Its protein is CASRGGEVNEQYF.

The CDR3 reads CTSSHGLDRCKEQYF. In DNA form, the CDR3 reads TGCACCAGCAGCCACGGTCTGGACAGGTGTAAAGAGCAGTACTTC. The chain couples TRBV1 to TRBJ2-7; TRBD1, the table's D call, was not compared with the DNA. TRBV1 is deemed a pseudogene. The CDR3 contains 15 residues.

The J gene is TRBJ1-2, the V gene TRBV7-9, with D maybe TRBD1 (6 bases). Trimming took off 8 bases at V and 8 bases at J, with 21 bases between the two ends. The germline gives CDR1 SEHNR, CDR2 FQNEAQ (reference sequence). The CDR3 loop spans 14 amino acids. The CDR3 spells CASQEGDRPWGYTF. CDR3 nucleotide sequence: TGTGCCAGCCAAGAGGGAGACAGGCCTTGGGGCTACACCTTC.

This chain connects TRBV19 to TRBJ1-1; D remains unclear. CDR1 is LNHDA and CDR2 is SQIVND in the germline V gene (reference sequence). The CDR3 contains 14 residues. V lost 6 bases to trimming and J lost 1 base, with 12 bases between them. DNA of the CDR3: TGTGCCAGTAGATGGACTTCATCGAACACTGAAGCTTTCTTT. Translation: CASRWTSSNTEAFF.

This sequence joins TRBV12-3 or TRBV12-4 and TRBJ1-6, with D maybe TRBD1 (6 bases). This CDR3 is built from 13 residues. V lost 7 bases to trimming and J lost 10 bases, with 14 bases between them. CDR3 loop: CASTSQGRSPLHF. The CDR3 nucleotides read TGTGCCAGCACCTCACAGGGCCGGTCACCCCTCCACTTT.

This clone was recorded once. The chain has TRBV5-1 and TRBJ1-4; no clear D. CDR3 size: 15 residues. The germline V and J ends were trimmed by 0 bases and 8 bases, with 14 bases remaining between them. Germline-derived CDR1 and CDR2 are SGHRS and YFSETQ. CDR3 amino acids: CASSLENKAREKLFF. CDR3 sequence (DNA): TGCGCCAGCAGCTTGGAGAACAAAGCCAGGGAAAAACTGTTTTTT.

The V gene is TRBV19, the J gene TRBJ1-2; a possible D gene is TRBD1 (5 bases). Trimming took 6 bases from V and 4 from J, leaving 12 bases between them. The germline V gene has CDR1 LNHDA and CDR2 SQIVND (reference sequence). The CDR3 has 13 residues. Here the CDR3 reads CASSAGPFYGYTF. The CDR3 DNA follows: TGTGCCAGTAGCGCGGGGCCTTTCTATGGCTACACCTTC.

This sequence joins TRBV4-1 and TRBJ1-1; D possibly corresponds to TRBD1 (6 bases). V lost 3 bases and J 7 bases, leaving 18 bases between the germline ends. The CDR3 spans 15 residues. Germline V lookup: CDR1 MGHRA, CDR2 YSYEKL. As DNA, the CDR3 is TGCGCCAGCAGCCAGATCGGAGGACAGCCCCGTGAAGCTTTCTTT. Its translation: CASSQIGGQPREAFF.

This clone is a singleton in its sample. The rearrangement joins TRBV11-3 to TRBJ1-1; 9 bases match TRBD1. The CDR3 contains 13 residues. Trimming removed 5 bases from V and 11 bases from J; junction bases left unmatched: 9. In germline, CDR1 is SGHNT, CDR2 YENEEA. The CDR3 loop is CASSTSAGTGAFF. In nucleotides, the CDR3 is TGTGCCAGCAGCACCTCCGCGGGGACAGGGGCTTTCTTT.

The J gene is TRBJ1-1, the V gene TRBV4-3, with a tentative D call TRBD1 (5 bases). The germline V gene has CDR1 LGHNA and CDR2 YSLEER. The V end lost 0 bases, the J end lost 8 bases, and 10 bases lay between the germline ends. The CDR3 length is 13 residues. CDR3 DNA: TGCGCCAGCAGCCAAGATGGGGGATCCGAAGCTTTCTTT. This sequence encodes CASSQDGGSEAFF.

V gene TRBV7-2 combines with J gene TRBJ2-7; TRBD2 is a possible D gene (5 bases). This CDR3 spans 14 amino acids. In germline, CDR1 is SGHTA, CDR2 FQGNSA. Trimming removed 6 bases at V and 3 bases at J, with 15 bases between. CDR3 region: CASSPTGNSYEQYV. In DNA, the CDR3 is TGTGCCAGCAGTCCCACGGGAAATAGCTACGAGCAGTACGTC.

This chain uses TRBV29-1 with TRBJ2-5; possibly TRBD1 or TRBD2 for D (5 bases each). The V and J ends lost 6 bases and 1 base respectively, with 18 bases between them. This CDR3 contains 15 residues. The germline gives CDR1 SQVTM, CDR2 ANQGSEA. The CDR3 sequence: CSVEITGTTQETQYF. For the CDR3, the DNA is TGCAGCGTGGAGATAACCGGGACCACCCAAGAGACCCAGTACTTC.

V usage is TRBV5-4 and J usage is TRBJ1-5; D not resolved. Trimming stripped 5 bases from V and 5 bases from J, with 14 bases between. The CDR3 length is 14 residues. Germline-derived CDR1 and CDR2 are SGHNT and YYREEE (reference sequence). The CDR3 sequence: CASRPDLSDQPQHF. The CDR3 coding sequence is TGTGCCAGCAGACCGGACCTATCGGATCAGCCCCAGCATTTT.

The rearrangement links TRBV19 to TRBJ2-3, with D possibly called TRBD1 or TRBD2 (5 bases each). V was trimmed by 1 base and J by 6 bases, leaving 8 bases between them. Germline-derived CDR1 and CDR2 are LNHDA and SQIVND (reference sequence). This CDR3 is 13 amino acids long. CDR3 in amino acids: CASSIGGGDTQYF. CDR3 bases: TGTGCCAGTAGTATAGGTGGGGGTGATACGCAGTATTTT.